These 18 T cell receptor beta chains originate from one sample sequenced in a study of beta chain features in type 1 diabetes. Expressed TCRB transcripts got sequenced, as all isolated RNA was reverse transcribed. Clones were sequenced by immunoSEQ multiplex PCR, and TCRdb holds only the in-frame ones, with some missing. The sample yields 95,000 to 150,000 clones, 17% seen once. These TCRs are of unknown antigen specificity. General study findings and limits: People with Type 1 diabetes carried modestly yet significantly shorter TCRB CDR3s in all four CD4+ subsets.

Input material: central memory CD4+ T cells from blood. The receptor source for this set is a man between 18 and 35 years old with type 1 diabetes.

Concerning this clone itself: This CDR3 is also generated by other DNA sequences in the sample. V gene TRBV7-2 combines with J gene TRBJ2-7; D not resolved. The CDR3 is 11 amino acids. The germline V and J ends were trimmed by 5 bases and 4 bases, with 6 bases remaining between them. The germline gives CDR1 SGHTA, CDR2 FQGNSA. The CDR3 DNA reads TGTGCCAGCAGCCCCGGTTACGAGCAGTACTTC. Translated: CASSPGYEQYF.

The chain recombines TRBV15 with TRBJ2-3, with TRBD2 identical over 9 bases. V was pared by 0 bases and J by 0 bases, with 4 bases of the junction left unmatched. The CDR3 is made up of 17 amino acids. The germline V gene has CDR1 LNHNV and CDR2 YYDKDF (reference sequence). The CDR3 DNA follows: TGTGCCACCAGCAGAGATCAGCGGGGGGCTAGCACAGATACGCAGTATTTT. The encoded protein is CATSRDQRGASTDTQYF.

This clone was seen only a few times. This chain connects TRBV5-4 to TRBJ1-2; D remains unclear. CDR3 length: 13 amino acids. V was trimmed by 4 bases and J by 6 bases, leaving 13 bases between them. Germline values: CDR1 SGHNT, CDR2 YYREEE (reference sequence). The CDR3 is CASSVAYGDGYTF. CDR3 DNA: TGTGCCAGCAGCGTGGCCTATGGGGATGGCTACACCTTC. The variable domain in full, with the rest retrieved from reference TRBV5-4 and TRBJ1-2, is ETGVTQSPTHLIKTRGQQVTLRCSSQSGHNTVSWYQQALGQGPQFIFQYYREEENGRGNFPPRFSGLQFPNYSSELNVNALELDDSALYLCASSVAYGDGYTFGSGTRLTVV.

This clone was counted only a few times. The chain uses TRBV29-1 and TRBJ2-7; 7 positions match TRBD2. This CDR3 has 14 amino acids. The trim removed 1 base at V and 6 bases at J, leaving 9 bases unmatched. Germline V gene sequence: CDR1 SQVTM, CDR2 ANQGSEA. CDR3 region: CSVEVNGRPVEQYF. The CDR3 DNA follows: TGCAGCGTTGAAGTCAACGGGAGGCCGGTCGAGCAGTACTTC.

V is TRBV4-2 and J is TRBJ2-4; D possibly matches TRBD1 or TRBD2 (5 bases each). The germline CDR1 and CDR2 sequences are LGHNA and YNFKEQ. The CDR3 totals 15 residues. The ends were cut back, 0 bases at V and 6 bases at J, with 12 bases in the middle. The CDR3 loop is CASSQDTHGTNIQYF. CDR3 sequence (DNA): TGTGCCAGCAGCCAAGATACCCATGGGACAAACATTCAGTACTTC.

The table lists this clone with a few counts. In DNA, the CDR3 is TGCGCCAGCAGTCCCCTCTGGGAAGGGGGGCAGTACTTC. The encoded protein is CASSPLWEGGQYF. The rearrangement links TRBV23-1 to TRBJ2-7, with D perhaps matching TRBD1 (6 bases). TRBV23-1 is an ORF for which the function is uncertain. The length of the CDR3 is 13 residues. Trimming removed 4 bases at V and 9 bases at J, with 16 bases between.

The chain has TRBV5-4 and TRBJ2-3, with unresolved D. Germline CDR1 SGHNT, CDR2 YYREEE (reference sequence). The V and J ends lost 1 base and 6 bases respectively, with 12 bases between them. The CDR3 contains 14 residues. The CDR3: CASSLIGPVDTQYF. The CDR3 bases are TGTGCCAGCAGCTTGATAGGTCCGGTGGATACGCAGTATTTT. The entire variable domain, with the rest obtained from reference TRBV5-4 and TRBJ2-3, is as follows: ETGVTQSPTHLIKTRGQQVTLRCSSQSGHNTVSWYQQALGQGPQFIFQYYREEENGRGNFPPRFSGLQFPNYSSELNVNALELDDSALYLCASSLIGPVDTQYFGPGTRLTVL.

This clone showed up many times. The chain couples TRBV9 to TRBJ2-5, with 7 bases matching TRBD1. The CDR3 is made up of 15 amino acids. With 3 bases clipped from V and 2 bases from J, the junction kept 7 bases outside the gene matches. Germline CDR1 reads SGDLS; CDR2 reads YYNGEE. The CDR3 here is CASSALGTVQETQYF. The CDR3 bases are TGTGCCAGCAGCGCCCTCGGGACAGTACAAGAGACCCAGTACTTC.

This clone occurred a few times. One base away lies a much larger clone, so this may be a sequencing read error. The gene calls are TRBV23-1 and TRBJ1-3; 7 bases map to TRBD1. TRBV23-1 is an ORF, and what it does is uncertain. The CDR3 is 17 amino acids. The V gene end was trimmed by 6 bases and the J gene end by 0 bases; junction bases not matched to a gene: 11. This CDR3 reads CASSSLEGANSGNTIYF. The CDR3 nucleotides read TGCGCCAGCAGCTCGTTGGAGGGGGCAAACTCTGGAAACACCATATATTTT.

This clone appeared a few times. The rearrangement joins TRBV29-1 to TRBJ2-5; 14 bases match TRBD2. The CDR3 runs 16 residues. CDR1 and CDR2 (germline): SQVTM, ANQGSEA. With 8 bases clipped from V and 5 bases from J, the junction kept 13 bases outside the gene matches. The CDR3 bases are TGCAGCACAATGACTAGCGGGAGGGTGGGTAGCGAGACCCAGTACTTC. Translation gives CSTMTSGRVGSETQYF. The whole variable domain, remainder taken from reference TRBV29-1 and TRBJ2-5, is SAVISQKPSRDICQRGTSLTIQCQVDSQVTMMFWYRQQPGQSLTLIATANQGSEATYESGFVIDKFPISRPNLTFSTLTVSNMSPEDSSIYLCSTMTSGRVGSETQYFGPGTRLLVL.

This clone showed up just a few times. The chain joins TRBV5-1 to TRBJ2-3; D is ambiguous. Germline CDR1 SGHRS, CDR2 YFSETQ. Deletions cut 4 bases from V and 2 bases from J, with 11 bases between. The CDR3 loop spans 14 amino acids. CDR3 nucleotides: TGCGCCAGCAGCCCGGGTCTGCACACAGATACGCAGTATTTT. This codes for CASSPGLHTDTQYF.

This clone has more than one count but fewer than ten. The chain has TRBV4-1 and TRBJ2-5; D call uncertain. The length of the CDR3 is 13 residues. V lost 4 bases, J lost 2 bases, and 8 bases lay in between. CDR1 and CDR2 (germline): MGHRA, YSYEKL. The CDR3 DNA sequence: TGCGCCAGCAGCCCCTCCTATCAAGAGACCCAGTACTTC. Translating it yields CASSPSYQETQYF.

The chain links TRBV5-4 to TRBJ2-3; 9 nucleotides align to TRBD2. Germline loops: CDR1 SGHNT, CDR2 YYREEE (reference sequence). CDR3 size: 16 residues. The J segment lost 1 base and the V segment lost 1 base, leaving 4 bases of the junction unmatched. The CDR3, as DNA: TGTGCCAGCAGCTTGAGCGGGAGGTTGGGCACAGATACGCAGTATTTT. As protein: CASSLSGRLGTDTQYF.

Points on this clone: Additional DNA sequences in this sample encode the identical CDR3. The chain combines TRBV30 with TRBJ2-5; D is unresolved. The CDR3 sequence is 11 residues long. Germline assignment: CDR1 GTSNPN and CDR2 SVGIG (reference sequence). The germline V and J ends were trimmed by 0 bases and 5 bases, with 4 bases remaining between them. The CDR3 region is CAWSVGETQYF. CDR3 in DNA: TGTGCCTGGAGTGTGGGGGAGACCCAGTACTTC.

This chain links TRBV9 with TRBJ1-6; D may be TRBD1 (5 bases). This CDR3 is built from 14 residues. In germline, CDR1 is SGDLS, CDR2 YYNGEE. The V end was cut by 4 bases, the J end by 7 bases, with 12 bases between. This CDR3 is CASSPGQQNSPLHF. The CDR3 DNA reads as TGTGCCAGCAGCCCCGGACAACAGAATTCACCCCTCCACTTT.

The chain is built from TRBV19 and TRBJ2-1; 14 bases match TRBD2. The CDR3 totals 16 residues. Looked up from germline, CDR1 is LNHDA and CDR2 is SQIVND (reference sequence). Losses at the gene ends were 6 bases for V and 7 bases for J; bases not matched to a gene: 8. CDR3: CASRATSGREGNEQFF. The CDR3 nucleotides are TGTGCCAGTAGAGCGACTAGCGGGAGGGAGGGAAATGAGCAGTTCTTC.

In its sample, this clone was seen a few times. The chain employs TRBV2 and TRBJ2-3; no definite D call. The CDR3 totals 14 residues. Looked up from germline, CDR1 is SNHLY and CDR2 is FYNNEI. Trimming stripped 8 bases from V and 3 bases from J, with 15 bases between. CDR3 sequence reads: CASVYNRFTDTQYF. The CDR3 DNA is TGTGCCAGCGTTTATAACAGATTTACAGATACGCAGTATTTT.

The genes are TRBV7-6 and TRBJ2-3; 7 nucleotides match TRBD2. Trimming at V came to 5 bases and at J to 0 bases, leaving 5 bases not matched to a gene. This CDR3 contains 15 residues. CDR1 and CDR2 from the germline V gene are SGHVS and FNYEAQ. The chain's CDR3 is CASSPGGTSTDTQYF. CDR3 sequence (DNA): TGTGCCAGCAGCCCGGGGGGAACTAGCACAGATACGCAGTATTTT.